Listed here are 28 T cell receptor beta chains from one sample, sequenced in a study of spatial heterogeneity in lung cancer. Overall study findings and caveats: It was found that expanded intratumoral alpha and beta TCR counts tracked tumor mutation counts.

Time point specified: sample taken at primary tumor resection. TCRdb re-analysed the 5' RACE reads in MiXCR, keeping a single row per CDR3 protein. The sample shows 14,000 or so distinct CDR3 sequences, approximately 4.5% of them seen only once. These receptors have no known antigen. The material sequenced was lung tumor tissue, taken at surgery. The receptors originated from a female donor with early-stage non-small cell lung cancer.

With regard to this clonotype: This beta chain is an unintended read in a library built for alpha chains; its size means little. The J gene is TRBJ1-2, the V gene TRBV7-6; TRBD1 aligns across 8 bases. There are 14 residues in the CDR3. Germline CDR1 SGHVS, CDR2 FNYEAQ. With V trimmed by 4 bases and J by 2 bases, 3 bases remained unmatched. The CDR3 bases are TGTGCCAGCAGCTCAGGACAGGGAAACTATGGCTACACCTTC. Its protein is CASSSGQGNYGYTF.

This clonotype occurred many times. This beta chain represents an off-target read in a library built for alpha chains; its size is of limited meaning. This chain links TRBV29-1 with TRBJ2-7, with 12 bases matching TRBD2. V lost 6 bases to trimming and J lost 10 bases; unmatched junction nucleotides: 16. The germline gives CDR1 SQVTM, CDR2 ANQGSEA. This CDR3 has 15 residues. The CDR3 DNA follows: TGCAGCGTCGTCACGATAGGACTAGCGGGGAGACTACAGTACTTC. Translating gives CSVVTIGLAGRLQYF.

This clonotype showed up just a few times. This beta chain is an off-target read within a library intended for alpha chains, so its frequency means little. V is TRBV20-1 and J is TRBJ1-2, with 7 bases fitting TRBD1. Trimming removed 4 bases from V and 8 bases from J; junction bases left unmatched: 10. Germline CDR1 is DFQATT and CDR2 is SNEGSKA (reference sequence). The CDR3 is 13 amino acids. CDR3 nucleotides: TGCAGTGCTACCCACAGGGGAATAGGGGGCTACACCTTC. Protein sequence: CSATHRGIGGYTF.

This clonotype was detected ten times or more. Since the library was made to target alpha chains, this beta chain is a stray read and its abundance is not meaningful. The rearrangement uses TRBV5-1 and TRBJ2-6, with a tentative D call TRBD1 (6 bases). The length of the CDR3 is 14 residues. V was pared by 7 bases and J by 4 bases, with 12 bases between. CDR1 is SGHRS and CDR2 is YFSETQ in the germline V gene. This CDR3 reads CASEQGSGANVLTF. Written as DNA, the CDR3 is TGCGCCAGCGAACAGGGATCGGGGGCCAACGTCCTGACTTTC.

This clonotype occurred many times. Because the library targeted alpha chains, this beta chain is an off-target read whose size means little. The V and J genes are TRBV7-2 and TRBJ1-5; D is undetermined. The germline CDR1 and CDR2 sequences are SGHTA and FQGNSA. The V and J ends lost 2 bases and 2 bases respectively, with 16 bases between them. The CDR3 extends over 17 amino acids. The chain's CDR3 is CASSLMGLPWGNQPQHF. DNA of the CDR3: TGTGCCAGCAGCTTAATGGGTCTTCCCTGGGGCAATCAGCCCCAGCATTTT.

This clonotype showed up many times. This beta chain appears as a stray read in a library generated for alpha chains; its size is not informative. The J gene is TRBJ2-7, the V gene TRBV20-1, with 9 bases fitting TRBD1. This CDR3 is 14 amino acids long. Per the germline V gene, CDR1 is DFQATT and CDR2 is SNEGSKA (reference sequence). V dropped 5 bases and J dropped 3; count of bases not matched to a gene: 8. The CDR3 reads CSASPWTGVYEQYF. In DNA, the CDR3 is TGCAGTGCTTCGCCCTGGACAGGGGTCTACGAGCAGTACTTC.

The sample holds many counts of this clonotype. Because this beta chain is a stray read in a library intended to capture alpha chains, its abundance should not be given much weight. This chain joins TRBV20-1 and TRBJ1-5; possibly TRBD1 for D (6 bases). V was clipped by 7 bases and J by 2 bases, with 15 bases between them. The CDR3 has 14 residues. Looked up from germline, CDR1 is DFQATT and CDR2 is SNEGSKA (reference sequence). The CDR3 sequence: CSVGGRVGNQPQHF. DNA for the CDR3: TGCAGTGTCGGGGGGCGCGTTGGCAATCAGCCCCAGCATTTT.

This clonotype was observed many times. With the library built for alpha chains, this beta chain is off target and its frequency is not meaningful. The chain joins TRBV2 to TRBJ1-3; 8 bases are a match to TRBD1. Germline trimming cut 7 bases from V and 0 bases from J; bases unmatched to any gene: 8. The CDR3 runs 16 residues. Germline CDR1 is SNHLY and CDR2 is FYNNEI. CDR3 nucleotides: TGTGCCAGCAAAAGACAGGGGACCTTCTCTGGAAACACCATATATTTT. Protein sequence: CASKRQGTFSGNTIYF.

This clonotype has ten or more counts. This beta chain came through as a stray read in a library set up for alpha chains, and its size says little. The V and J genes are TRBV9 and TRBJ2-5; tentative D call: TRBD1 (6 bases). The length of the CDR3 is 13 residues. Germline V lookup: CDR1 SGDLS, CDR2 YYNGEE. V gave up 4 bases and J gave up 5 bases, with 12 bases separating them. This CDR3 reads CASSLQGPETQYF. In DNA form, the CDR3 reads TGTGCCAGCAGCTTACAGGGTCCGGAGACCCAGTACTTC.

On this clonotype: This beta chain was picked up by a library intended for alpha chains and is off target, so its count carries little meaning. The chain links TRBV29-1 to TRBJ2-6; D may be TRBD1 (5 bases). Deletions cut 0 bases from V and 2 bases from J, with 8 bases between. This CDR3 contains 15 residues. The germline CDR1 and CDR2 sequences are SQVTM and ANQGSEA. The CDR3 is CSVEDIGAGANVLTF. As DNA, the CDR3 is TGCAGCGTTGAAGATATAGGGGCTGGGGCCAACGTCCTGACTTTC.

This clonotype was counted at least ten times. This beta chain is a stray sequence in a library constructed for alpha chains; its clone size is not meaningful. This chain connects TRBV18 to TRBJ2-3; D unclear. The CDR3 is 15 residues long. Germline V CDR1 and CDR2: KGHSH, LQKENI. V shed 2 bases and J shed 2 bases, with 11 bases lying between them. In DNA, the CDR3 is TGTGCCAGCTCACCAATAACACGGATCACAGATACGCAGTATTTT. It yields the protein CASSPITRITDTQYF.

This clonotype was detected ten times or more. This beta chain came through as a stray read in a library set up for alpha chains, and its size says little. The genes are TRBV5-1 and TRBJ2-7, with 8 nucleotides matching TRBD1. This CDR3 is built from 13 residues. J gave up 6 bases and V 2 bases, and 4 bases lay outside the gene matches. Germline V gives CDR1 SGHRS, CDR2 YFSETQ. The CDR3 nucleotides read TGCGCCAGCAGCTTAACGACAGGGGTCGAGCAGTACTTC. This sequence encodes CASSLTTGVEQYF.

This clonotype was seen many times. This beta chain is a stray sequence in a library constructed for alpha chains; its clone size is not meaningful. This rearrangement joins TRBV7-2 to TRBJ2-7; 7 positions agree with TRBD1. With V trimmed by 2 bases and J by 6 bases, 4 bases remained unmatched. CDR1 SGHTA and CDR2 FQGNSA come from the germline V gene. The CDR3 totals 13 residues. The CDR3 here is CASSLTTGREQYF. CDR3 in DNA: TGTGCCAGCAGCTTAACGACAGGGCGCGAGCAGTACTTC.

In this sample, this clonotype turned up many times. Found in a library prepared for alpha chains, this beta chain is an off-target read, and its abundance has little meaning. The chain carries TRBV29-1 and TRBJ1-2, with D unclear. This CDR3 comprises 13 residues. The ends were cut back, 0 bases at V and 7 bases at J, with 12 bases in the middle. Per germline, CDR1 SQVTM and CDR2 ANQGSEA. CDR3: CSVEDTHLTGYTF. CDR3 DNA: TGCAGCGTTGAAGATACACACCTCACTGGCTACACCTTC.

The table lists this clonotype with many counts. The library was built for alpha chains, so this beta chain is an off-target read and its size means little. The chain uses TRBV4-1 and TRBJ2-7; 9 bases match TRBD2. Germline lookup yields CDR1 MGHRA and CDR2 YSYEKL. There are 18 residues in the CDR3. V was clipped by 4 bases and J by 0 bases; unmatched bases: 13. CDR3 sequence reads: CASSRAREAGGSSYEQYF. The DNA of the CDR3 is TGCGCCAGCAGCCGCGCGAGGGAGGCGGGGGGGAGCTCCTACGAGCAGTACTTC.

This clonotype was seen ten or more times. The library was built for alpha chains, so this beta chain is an off-target read and its size means little. The J gene is TRBJ1-1, the V gene TRBV12-3 or TRBV12-4; D perhaps matches TRBD1 (5 bases). Trimming removed 5 bases at V and 4 bases at J, with 11 bases between. This CDR3 is built from 13 residues. The CDR3 DNA is TGTGCCAGCAGTAGAAGGGACGGCACTGAAGCTTTCTTT. Translating it yields CASSRRDGTEAFF.

This clonotype occurred many times. Found in a library prepared for alpha chains, this beta chain is an off-target read, and its abundance has little meaning. V gene TRBV24-1 combines with J gene TRBJ2-7; D is possibly TRBD2 (6 bases). Germline CDR1 KGHDR, CDR2 SFDVKD. Trimming removed 9 bases at V and 0 bases at J, with 11 bases between. The CDR3 totals 13 residues. CDR3 sequence: CATAGGDSYEQYF. DNA for the CDR3: TGTGCCACCGCCGGAGGGGACTCCTACGAGCAGTACTTC.

The sample holds many counts of this clonotype. Little can be read into the size of this beta chain, an off-target read in a library designed for alpha chains. The V call is TRBV3-1, the J call TRBJ2-5; no clear D gene. V dropped 1 base and J dropped 10 bases, with 7 bases sitting between them. The germline CDR1 and CDR2 sequences are LGHDT and YNNKEL (reference sequence). CDR3 length: 11 amino acids. CDR3: CASSQAPVQYF. CDR3 DNA sequence: TGTGCCAGCAGCCAAGCCCCAGTCCAGTACTTC.

Comments on this clonotype: This beta chain lies outside the target of a library built for alpha chains; its clone size means little. The V and J genes are TRBV7-6 and TRBJ2-2; D gene uncertain. The CDR3 is 15 residues long. Per the germline V gene, CDR1 is SGHVS and CDR2 is FNYEAQ. V was cut by 2 bases and J by 2 bases, with 9 bases left in between. As DNA, the CDR3 is TGTGCCAGCAGCTTAACCCGCGGAAACACCGGGGAGCTGTTTTTT. Translating it yields CASSLTRGNTGELFF.

Concerning this clonotype itself: Since it is a stray read in a library aimed at alpha chains, this beta chain has a size that is not meaningful. The chain has TRBV7-2 and TRBJ1-1, with TRBD1 matching 8 bases. CDR1 is SGHTA, CDR2 FQGNSA, per germline. After removal of 5 bases from V and 5 bases from J, the junction contained 16 bases not matched to a gene. The CDR3 loop spans 17 amino acids. The CDR3 loop is CASSPKFGRGQGTEAFF. CDR3 DNA: TGTGCCAGCAGCCCGAAGTTTGGCAGGGGGCAAGGTACTGAAGCTTTCTTT.

In regard to this clonotype: Since the library was made to target alpha chains, this beta chain is a stray read and its abundance is not meaningful. The V and J genes are TRBV7-8 and TRBJ1-1, with D perhaps TRBD1 (6 bases). The CDR3 contains 13 residues. Germline V CDR1 and CDR2: SGHVS, FQNEAQ. V shed 5 bases and J shed 7 bases, with 14 bases lying between them. The CDR3 sequence is CASSLTGQYEAFF. CDR3 nucleotide sequence: TGTGCCAGCAGCCTTACCGGACAGTATGAAGCTTTCTTT.

This clonotype was counted only a few times. This beta chain is off target for a library built for alpha chains, so its abundance means little. This sequence joins TRBV7-6 and TRBJ2-7; 9 positions agree with TRBD1. V dropped 5 bases and J dropped 6; count of bases not matched to a gene: 17. The CDR3 length is 17 residues. Looked up from germline, CDR1 is SGHVS and CDR2 is FNYEAQ. CDR3 in amino acids: CASSPGAGRTGVAEQYF. CDR3 DNA sequence: TGTGCCAGCAGCCCAGGCGCGGGTAGGACAGGGGTCGCCGAGCAGTACTTC.

This clonotype is classed as medium-sized. This beta chain slipped into a library made for alpha chains as a stray read, so its size is not meaningful. The chain joins TRBV12-3 or TRBV12-4 to TRBJ2-1, with TRBD2 matching 9 bases. The CDR3 contains 16 residues. Unmatched junction bases numbered 12, after V lost 0 bases and J lost 12 bases. The CDR3 nucleotides are TGTGCCAGCAGTTTAGCGCGCGGTCTGCGGGGGGGAGGGCAGTTCTTC. It encodes CASSLARGLRGGGQFF.

In this sample, this clonotype turned up many times. For a library built for alpha chains, this beta chain is a stray read; little rests on its size. The chain carries TRBV28 and TRBJ2-1, with D perhaps matching TRBD1 or TRBD2 (5 bases each). Germline CDR1 reads MDHEN; CDR2 reads SYDVKM. With 5 bases removed from V and 10 bases from J, the gap between germline ends came to 21 bases. The CDR3 extends over 15 amino acids. The CDR3 DNA reads TGTGCCAGCAGTGCCCAAACCGAGGGGCGGATGGAGCAGTTCTTC. Translation: CASSAQTEGRMEQFF.

Comments on this clonotype: This beta chain appears as a stray read in a library generated for alpha chains; its size is not informative. V is TRBV7-2 and J is TRBJ2-2; a possible D gene is TRBD1 (6 bases). The CDR3 loop spans 13 amino acids. The V and J ends lost 8 bases and 7 bases respectively, with 14 bases between them. Germline CDR1 is SGHTA and CDR2 is FQGNSA. In DNA, the CDR3 is TGTGCCAGCGGGGCGAGGGGGTTCGGGGAGCTGTTTTTT. Translation gives CASGARGFGELFF.

This clonotype ranks as medium-sized. A library made for alpha chains picked up this beta chain off target, so its size means little. The rearrangement joins TRBV28 to TRBJ2-7; TRBD2 is a possible D gene (5 bases). The CDR3 has 14 amino acids. Per germline, CDR1 MDHEN and CDR2 SYDVKM. V shed 6 bases and J shed 6 bases, with 18 bases lying between them. DNA for the CDR3: TGTGCCAGCAGAGAGCATCCCGGGGTCTCCGAGCAGTACTTC. The encoded protein is CASREHPGVSEQYF. The full variable domain, in which reference TRBV28 and TRBJ2-7 provide the parts outside the CDR3, is DVKVTQSSRYLVKRTGEKVFLECVQDMDHENMFWYRQDPGLGLRLIYFSYDVKMKEKGDIPEGYSVSREKKERFSLILESASTNQTSMYLCASREHPGVSEQYFGPGTRLTVT.

This clonotype was detected many times. The size of this beta chain means little, since it is a stray read in a library made for alpha chains. The chain has TRBV20-1 and TRBJ1-5; 8 bases are a match to TRBD1. The CDR3 is made up of 15 amino acids. Germline-derived CDR1 and CDR2 are DFQATT and SNEGSKA (reference sequence). Trimming took 5 bases from V and 4 from J; bases not matched to a gene: 10. The CDR3 nucleotides read TGCAGTGCTCTTATACGGACAGGGATTAATCAGCCCCAGCATTTT. Translating gives CSALIRTGINQPQHF.

This clonotype counts as medium-sized. Being off target in a library aimed at alpha chains, this beta chain has a size of little meaning. The chain carries TRBV24-1 and TRBJ1-1; TRBD1 might be the D (5 bases). The CDR3 contains 16 residues. The V end lost 2 bases, the J end lost 1 base, and 13 bases lay between the germline ends. Germline CDR1 and CDR2: KGHDR and SFDVKD. The CDR3 protein is CATSDSRAGANTEAFF. The CDR3 DNA reads TGTGCCACCAGTGATTCGAGGGCTGGGGCGAACACTGAAGCTTTCTTT.